The 23 T cell receptor beta chains presented below share a single source sample, sequenced in a study of cytomegalovirus exposure and HLA in healthy donors. PCR used 60 Vbeta primers and 13 Jbeta primers. Sequencing used immunoSEQ multiplex PCR; TCRdb keeps in-frame clones, though not all of them. The sample contains over 150,000 clones, 74% of which appear only once. The specimen sequenced was PBMCs. The receptors shown here come from a man younger than 40 in good health and CMV-seronegative.

The DNA of the CDR3 is TGTTCCTCCGGGACTAGCGGGGGGGTGAAGTTCTTC. Its translation is CSSGTSGGVKFF. J is TRBJ2-1 and V is TRBV7-9, with TRBD2 matching over 16 bases. The V gene's germline CDR1 is SEHNR and CDR2 FQNEAQ (reference sequence). This CDR3 spans 12 amino acids.

As DNA, the CDR3 is TGTGCCAGCAGTCAACCGGGACAGGCTATGAACACTGAAGCTTTCTTT. Residues: CASSQPGQAMNTEAFF. This chain links TRBV28 with TRBJ1-1, with 8 bases fitting TRBD1. The length of the CDR3 is 16 residues. V dropped 5 bases and J dropped 0; count of bases not matched to a gene: 8. From germline, CDR1 is MDHEN and CDR2 SYDVKM. The full variable domain, rest sourced from reference TRBV28 and TRBJ1-1, is DVKVTQSSRYLVKRTGEKVFLECVQDMDHENMFWYRQDPGLGLRLIYFSYDVKMKEKGDIPEGYSVSREKKERFSLILESASTNQTSMYLCASSQPGQAMNTEAFFGQGTRLTVV.

The rearrangement links TRBV7-2 to TRBJ2-5, with a possible D match to TRBD1 (6 bases). Germline-derived CDR1 and CDR2 are SGHTA and FQGNSA. The CDR3 is made up of 15 amino acids. Trimming shortened V by 5 bases and J by 3 bases, and 16 bases separated the two germline ends. The CDR3 region is CASSRQVASEETQYF. The CDR3 coding sequence is TGTGCCAGCAGCAGACAGGTAGCATCTGAAGAGACCCAGTACTTC.

This clone was detected a few times. The chain uses TRBV30 and TRBJ2-6, with D possibly matching TRBD1 (5 bases). Per the germline V gene, CDR1 is GTSNPN and CDR2 is SVGIG (reference sequence). The CDR3 is 15 amino acids. V was trimmed by 2 bases and J by 0 bases, leaving 8 bases between them. The CDR3 protein is CAWSLGVSGANVLTF. The CDR3 DNA reads as TGTGCCTGGAGTCTAGGGGTCTCTGGGGCCAACGTCCTGACTTTC. The full variable domain, completed using reference TRBV30 and TRBJ2-6, is SQTIHQWPATLVQPVGSPLSLECTVEGTSNPNLYWYRQAAGRGLQLLFYSVGIGQISSEVPQNLSASRPQDRQFILSSKKLLLSDSGFYLCAWSLGVSGANVLTFGAGSRLTVL.

J is TRBJ2-3 and V is TRBV28, with D possibly matching TRBD2 (6 bases). Germline V gene sequence: CDR1 MDHEN, CDR2 SYDVKM. Trimming removed 5 bases at V and 13 bases at J, with 16 bases between. The CDR3 has 12 amino acids. The CDR3 here is CASSLAGTPKYF. The CDR3 coding sequence is TGTGCCAGCAGTCTGGCCGGGACTCCAAAGTATTTT. Based on the CDR3 plus reference TRBV28 and TRBJ2-3, the full variable domain is DVKVTQSSRYLVKRTGEKVFLECVQDMDHENMFWYRQDPGLGLRLIYFSYDVKMKEKGDIPEGYSVSREKKERFSLILESASTNQTSMYLCASSLAGTPKYFGPGTRLTVL.

The chain links TRBV9 to TRBJ2-2, with 8 bases identical to TRBD2. Germline assignment: CDR1 SGDLS and CDR2 YYNGEE. The CDR3 has 14 amino acids. V trimming: 7 bases; J trimming: 6 bases; junction bases outside the gene matches: 8. CDR3 sequence (DNA): TGTGCCAGCGAGCCGGCGGGGGGTCCCGGGGAGCTGTTTTTT. It specifies CASEPAGGPGELFF. The whole variable domain, filled in from reference TRBV9 and TRBJ2-2, reads DSGVTQTPKHLITATGQRVTLRCSPRSGDLSVYWYQQSLDQGLQFLIQYYNGEERAKGNILERFSAQQFPDLHSELNLSSLELGDSALYFCASEPAGGPGELFFGEGSRLTVL.

This clone has just one count. This chain joins TRBV7-9 and TRBJ1-2, with a weak D call TRBD1 (5 bases). The V and J ends lost 1 base and 7 bases respectively, with 7 bases between them. The V gene's germline CDR1 is SEHNR and CDR2 FQNEAQ (reference sequence). This CDR3 comprises 12 residues. CDR3 DNA: TGTGCCAGCAGCTTAGGACAGAGTGGCTACACCTTC. This codes for CASSLGQSGYTF.

This chain uses TRBV15 with TRBJ1-5; D not certain. This CDR3 region has 17 residues. Germline V gene sequence: CDR1 LNHNV, CDR2 YYDKDF (reference sequence). V lost 0 bases, J lost 2 bases, and 14 bases lay in between. The CDR3: CATSRDLALRGNQPQHF. The DNA of the CDR3 is TGTGCCACCAGCAGAGATCTCGCTTTGAGGGGCAATCAGCCCCAGCATTTT. The full variable domain, its missing parts supplied by reference TRBV15 and TRBJ1-5, is DAMVIQNPRYQVTQFGKPVTLSCSQTLNHNVMYWYQQKSSQAPKLLFHYYDKDFNNEADTPDNFQSRRPNTSFCFLDIRSPGLGDTAMYLCATSRDLALRGNQPQHFGDGTRLSIL.

This chain connects TRBV19 to TRBJ2-5; 11 nucleotides align to TRBD1. The CDR3 has 15 residues. The V and J ends lost 7 bases and 4 bases, in that order; junction bases with no gene match: 8. The V gene's germline CDR1 is LNHDA and CDR2 SQIVND (reference sequence). Written as DNA, the CDR3 is TGTGCCAGTACCGCAGGACAGGGGGCTAGAGAGACCCAGTACTTC. Protein: CASTAGQGARETQYF.

The chain employs TRBV10-3 and TRBJ1-2, with no clear D. CDR1 ENHRY and CDR2 SYGVKD come from the germline V gene. The CDR3 length is 13 residues. Trimming took 2 bases from V and 7 from J, leaving 11 bases between them. CDR3 residues: CAISEDRLTGYTF. The CDR3 DNA reads as TGTGCCATCAGTGAGGATAGACTTACTGGCTACACCTTC.

This clone was observed a few times. The chain employs TRBV30 and TRBJ2-5, with D possibly TRBD1 on 6 matching bases. With 5 bases removed from V and 3 bases from J, the gap between germline ends came to 13 bases. CDR3 length: 13 amino acids. Germline V gene data show CDR1 as GTSNPN and CDR2 as SVGIG (reference sequence). The DNA for the CDR3 is TGTGCCTGGGCCGGGACAAGAAAAGAGACCCAGTACTTC. It yields the protein CAWAGTRKETQYF.

This clone appeared once. The chain combines TRBV27 with TRBJ2-7, with D perhaps matching TRBD1 (6 bases). The CDR3 contains 15 residues. Trimming cost V 4 bases and J 3 bases, with 16 bases left between them. The germline gives CDR1 MNHEY, CDR2 SMNVEV (reference sequence). CDR3 bases: TGTGCCAGCAGTTCAATACAGGGTATGGGCTACGAGCAGTACTTC. Translated, it gives CASSSIQGMGYEQYF.

This chain uses TRBV5-1 with TRBJ2-7, with D possibly matching TRBD1 (6 bases). Per germline, CDR1 SGHRS and CDR2 YFSETQ. The CDR3 has 15 residues. V lost 0 bases and J lost 5, with 15 bases in between. The CDR3 sequence: CASSLEALTGNEQYF. The DNA of the CDR3 is TGCGCCAGCAGCTTGGAGGCCCTAACAGGGAACGAGCAGTACTTC.

The chain carries TRBV18 and TRBJ1-1, with TRBD1 matching over 7 bases. CDR1 is KGHSH and CDR2 is LQKENI in the germline V gene. The length of the CDR3 is 15 residues. With 2 bases clipped from V and 8 bases from J, the junction kept 11 bases outside the gene matches. The CDR3 spells CASSPFRGETPEAFF. In DNA, the CDR3 is TGTGCCAGCTCACCATTCAGGGGGGAGACCCCGGAAGCTTTCTTT.

The chain joins TRBV7-2 to TRBJ2-1; 16 bases align to TRBD2. There are 16 residues in the CDR3. The junction had 4 bases not matched to a gene; V was cut back by 5 bases and J by 6 bases. CDR1 and CDR2 (germline): SGHTA, FQGNSA. Here the CDR3 reads CASSPGLAGGLNEQFF. The DNA for the CDR3 is TGTGCCAGCAGCCCGGGACTAGCGGGGGGGCTCAATGAGCAGTTCTTC.

V is TRBV4-3 and J is TRBJ2-1, with TRBD1 identical over 8 bases. Trimming took 0 bases from V and 3 from J; bases not matched to a gene: 4. The germline CDR1 and CDR2 sequences are LGHNA and YSLEER. The CDR3 is made up of 16 amino acids. CDR3 region: CASSQDRTGGYNEQFF. CDR3 coding DNA: TGCGCCAGCAGCCAAGATCGAACAGGGGGCTACAATGAGCAGTTCTTC.

This sequence joins TRBV10-3 and TRBJ1-1; a possible D gene is TRBD1 (5 bases). V was clipped by 3 bases and J by 4 bases, with 6 bases between them. This CDR3 is built from 12 residues. Germline CDR1 is ENHRY and CDR2 is SYGVKD. For the CDR3, the DNA is TGTGCCATCAGTGAAAGGGGCACTGAAGCTTTCTTT. It yields the protein CAISERGTEAFF.

The gene calls are TRBV7-9 and TRBJ2-7; TRBD2 is a possible D gene (6 bases). Germline CDR1 is SEHNR and CDR2 is FQNEAQ (reference sequence). The CDR3 spans 13 residues. Trimming took off 3 bases at V and 9 bases at J, with 15 bases between the two ends. The CDR3 nucleotides are TGTGCCAGCAGCTTGGCTGGTCTTAGCGGGCAGTACTTC. This encodes CASSLAGLSGQYF. The whole variable domain, filled in from reference TRBV7-9 and TRBJ2-7, reads DTGVSQNPRHKITKRGQNVTFRCDPISEHNRLYWYRQTLGQGPEFLTYFQNEAQLEKSRLLSDRFSAERPKGSFSTLEIQRTEQGDSAMYLCASSLAGLSGQYFGPGTRLTVT.

This clone showed up just a few times. This sequence joins TRBV6-1 and TRBJ1-3, with D possibly matching TRBD1 (5 bases). Germline CDR1 reads MNHNS; CDR2 reads SASEGT. CDR3 length: 15 residues. V gave up 1 base and J gave up 3 bases, with 10 bases separating them. CDR3 sequence: CASSEDRYNGNTIYF. The CDR3 DNA sequence: TGTGCCAGCAGTGAAGACAGGTATAATGGAAACACCATATATTTT.

The V and J genes are TRBV6-1 and TRBJ2-7, with 9 bases matching TRBD1. Germline CDR1 and CDR2: MNHNS and SASEGT. This CDR3 is 14 amino acids long. The V segment lost 4 bases and the J segment 3 bases; nucleotides outside the gene matches: 4. CDR3 sequence (DNA): TGTGCCAGCAGTGGGACAGGGGTTCTCTACGAGCAGTACTTC. Translation: CASSGTGVLYEQYF.

This rearrangement joins TRBV6-1 to TRBJ1-6; 7 bases agree with TRBD1. CDR3 length equals 14 residues. Germline V lookup: CDR1 MNHNS, CDR2 SASEGT. V shed 7 bases, J shed 7 bases, and the junction held 7 bases outside the gene matches. CDR3 protein: CASTLGQLNSPLHF. In DNA form, the CDR3 reads TGTGCCAGCACCCTGGGACAGTTAAATTCACCCCTCCACTTT.

This clone has a handful of counts. This rearrangement joins TRBV11-1 to TRBJ2-2; D gene uncertain. V was shortened by 4 bases and J by 3 bases, with 6 bases between the two germline ends. The CDR3 spans 13 residues. The V gene's germline CDR1 is SGHAT and CDR2 FQDESV (reference sequence). The CDR3 loop is CASSSMDTGELFF. The CDR3 DNA sequence: TGTGCCAGCAGCTCTATGGACACCGGGGAGCTGTTTTTT.

This clone was recorded only once. This chain connects TRBV5-8 to TRBJ2-7, with D unresolved. The V end was cut by 4 bases, the J end by 3 bases, with 5 bases between. The germline V gene encodes CDR1 SGHTS and CDR2 YDEGEE. The CDR3 loop spans 11 amino acids. CDR3 DNA: TGTGCCAGCAGCAACAACTACGAGCAGTACTTC. It yields the protein CASSNNYEQYF.